Below are 21 T cell receptor beta chains sequenced from a single sample in a study of blood T cells in healthy people across ages. Primed by a sample-barcoded 5' primer and a J-beta primer mix, a second PCR proceeded for about 6 to 11 cycles. From the 5' RACE reads, TCRdb called clonotypes with MiXCR, one entry per CDR3 protein. The table shows fewer than 2,000,000 distinct CDR3 sequences, with around 36% occurring only once. Sequenced: blood. These receptors all stem from a woman in her 30s in good health.

In this sample, this clonotype turned up a few times. J is TRBJ2-7 and V is TRBV11-2, with 11 nucleotides matching TRBD1. Germline assignment: CDR1 SGHAT and CDR2 FQNNGV. The CDR3 is 16 amino acids. V lost 4 bases to trimming and J lost 1 base; unmatched junction nucleotides: 6. Here the CDR3 DNA reads TGTGCCAGCAGCTCCATCCGGGACAGGGGGTCCTACGAGCAGTACTTC. The encoded protein is CASSSIRDRGSYEQYF.

This clonotype has more than one count but fewer than ten. The V gene is TRBV20-1, the J gene TRBJ2-7, with 9 nucleotides matching TRBD1. Trimming at V came to 3 bases and at J to 2 bases, leaving 5 bases not matched to a gene. Germline V gene data show CDR1 as DFQATT and CDR2 as SNEGSKA (reference sequence). CDR3 length: 14 amino acids. Here the CDR3 DNA reads TGCAGTGCTAGGGACAGGGGATCCCCCTACGAGCAGTACTTC. Protein sequence: CSARDRGSPYEQYF.

V gene TRBV20-1 combines with J gene TRBJ2-1; D tentatively fits TRBD1 or TRBD2 (5 bases each). The V end was cut by 1 base, the J end by 4 bases, with 14 bases between. The CDR3 is 15 amino acids. CDR1 is DFQATT, CDR2 SNEGSKA, per germline (reference sequence). CDR3 sequence (DNA): TGCAGTGCTAGAGGTTACGGGGCCGCATACAATGAGCAGTTCTTC. It encodes CSARGYGAAYNEQFF.

The CDR3 sequence is CSARESGPKADTQYF. In nucleotides, the CDR3 is TGCAGTGCTAGAGAATCTGGCCCTAAGGCAGATACGCAGTATTTT. The chain has TRBV20-1 and TRBJ2-3; D unresolved. CDR1 is DFQATT, CDR2 SNEGSKA, per germline (reference sequence). Trimming took off 0 bases at V and 4 bases at J, with 14 bases between the two ends. This CDR3 has 15 amino acids.

The sample holds one count of this clonotype. This chain links TRBV20-1 with TRBJ2-1; 12 bases align to TRBD2. The CDR3 covers 16 residues. Germline assignment: CDR1 DFQATT and CDR2 SNEGSKA (reference sequence). V trimming: 2 bases; J trimming: 7 bases; junction bases outside the gene matches: 9. The DNA of the CDR3 is TGCAGTGCTAGACCTCCTTCTAGCGGGAGGGCGAATGAGCAGTTCTTC. Protein product: CSARPPSSGRANEQFF.

The chain links TRBV10-3 to TRBJ1-1; 8 nucleotides match TRBD1. The junction had 6 bases not matched to a gene; V was cut back by 5 bases and J by 4 bases. The CDR3 runs to 14 residues. The germline CDR1 and CDR2 sequences are ENHRY and SYGVKD. The CDR3 loop reads CAISRQGLTTEAFF. The CDR3, as DNA: TGTGCCATCAGTCGACAGGGGTTGACCACTGAAGCTTTCTTT.

This chain joins TRBV10-3 and TRBJ2-5; D might be TRBD2 (5 bases). The J call could be wrong; TRBJ2-7 is a better fit for the DNA end. This CDR3 is built from 15 residues. CDR1 is ENHRY, CDR2 SYGVKD, per germline. The CDR3 DNA follows: TGTGCCATCAGTGAGTCTACGGGGTCAACTAGCGAGCAGTACTTC. Encoded protein: CAISESTGSTSEQYF.

The chain is built from TRBV4-2 and TRBJ1-3; 9 bases are a match to TRBD1. Looked up from germline, CDR1 is LGHNA and CDR2 is YNFKEQ. V was clipped by 9 bases and J by 2 bases; unmatched bases: 8. This CDR3 has 15 residues. CDR3 nucleotides: TGTGCCAGTAGGGACAGGGAAGCTACTGGAAACACCATATATTTT. This sequence encodes CASRDREATGNTIYF.

This clonotype was observed a handful of times. The rearrangement uses TRBV5-1 and TRBJ2-7, with TRBD2 identical over 10 bases. The V segment lost 4 bases and the J segment 6 bases; nucleotides outside the gene matches: 10. The CDR3 length is 15 residues. In germline, CDR1 is SGHRS, CDR2 YFSETQ. The CDR3, as DNA: TGCGCCAGCAGCCCGGGACTAGCGACTAGCGGCGAGCAGTACTTC. Its translation: CASSPGLATSGEQYF.

This clonotype was observed a few times. This chain uses TRBV28 with TRBJ2-3; TRBD1 matches 8 bases. This CDR3 region has 16 residues. Germline trimming cut 5 bases from V and 5 bases from J; bases unmatched to any gene: 12. CDR1 and CDR2 from the germline V gene are MDHEN and SYDVKM. CDR3 DNA: TGTGCCAGCAGTCGAGGGCCCAGGGGGCCGGGAGATACGCAGTATTTT. It specifies CASSRGPRGPGDTQYF.

The V and J genes are TRBV4-1 and TRBJ2-7, with D possibly TRBD2 on 6 matching bases. Trimming left V 9 bases short and J 4 bases short, with 13 bases between. The CDR3 is made up of 12 amino acids. Per the germline V gene, CDR1 is MGHRA and CDR2 is YSYEKL. The DNA of the CDR3 is TGCGCCAGGCCGGAGGGCGGTTACGAGCAGTACTTC. Translation gives CARPEGGYEQYF.

A note on this clonotype: Its ends do not fully match the called genes, so a read error is possible. J is TRBJ2-5 and V is TRBV7-9; D call uncertain. Germline values: CDR1 SEHNR, CDR2 FQNEAQ (reference sequence). CDR3 length: 14 residues. CDR3 in DNA: TGTGCCGGCAGCCCCCGTACGATAGGAGAGACCCAGTACTTC. Encoded protein: CAGSPRTIGETQYF.

This clonotype was observed a handful of times. The chain employs TRBV12-3 or TRBV12-4 and TRBJ2-3; the D gene is possibly TRBD2 (6 bases). V dropped 5 bases and J dropped 0 bases, with 15 bases sitting between them. There are 16 residues in the CDR3. CDR3 coding DNA: TGTGCCAGCAGTCTCTTCGCGGACTATAGCACAGATACGCAGTATTTT. It codes for CASSLFADYSTDTQYF.

This chain uses TRBV9 with TRBJ1-3; D gene ambiguous. Trimming pared 7 bases from V and 0 bases from J, leaving 5 bases between. Germline V CDR1 and CDR2: SGDLS, YYNGEE. The CDR3 extends over 12 amino acids. Here the CDR3 reads CASGSSGNTIYF. Written as DNA, the CDR3 is TGTGCCAGCGGCAGCTCTGGAAACACCATATATTTT.

The chain combines TRBV24-1 with TRBJ1-5; possibly TRBD1 for D (6 bases). The germline V gene encodes CDR1 KGHDR and CDR2 SFDVKD. The CDR3 is 13 residues long. V lost 4 bases to trimming and J lost 4 bases, with 7 bases between them. The CDR3 DNA follows: TGTGCCACCAGTGAACAGGGAAATCAGCCCCAGCATTTT. As protein: CATSEQGNQPQHF.

The V gene is TRBV7-8, the J gene TRBJ2-1; 10 nucleotides match TRBD2. In germline, CDR1 is SGHVS, CDR2 FQNEAQ. The CDR3 is made up of 17 amino acids. Losses at the gene ends were 4 bases for V and 2 bases for J; bases not matched to a gene: 8. The CDR3 DNA reads TGTGCCAGCAGCTCCTCACTAGCGGGGTCAACCTACAATGAGCAGTTCTTC. Amino acids: CASSSSLAGSTYNEQFF. Filled out from reference TRBV7-8 and TRBJ2-1, the complete variable domain reads GAGVSQSPRYKVAKRGQDVALRCDPISGHVSLFWYQQALGQGPEFLTYFQNEAQLDKSGLPSDRFFAERPEGSVSTLKIQRTQQEDSAVYLCASSSSLAGSTYNEQFFGPGTRLTVL.

In regard to this clonotype: With a much larger clone just one base away, this may be a read error. The rearrangement joins TRBV15 to TRBJ2-1; tentatively, D is TRBD2 (5 bases). The CDR3 totals 13 residues. Germline V CDR1 and CDR2: LNHNV, YYDKDF (reference sequence). The CDR3 region has the DNA TGTGCCACCAGCGTAATACGCCGGGATGAGCGGTTCTTC. Protein sequence: CATSVIRRDERFF.

This clonotype was counted many times. The CDR3 is CASSQDRGTPSYEQYF. In DNA, the CDR3 is TGCGCCAGCAGCCAAGACAGAGGGACCCCCTCCTACGAGCAGTACTTC. The chain links TRBV4-1 to TRBJ2-7; TRBD1 or TRBD2 may be the D gene (5 bases each). The length of the CDR3 is 16 residues. V gave up 0 bases and J gave up 0 bases, with 12 bases separating them. Germline CDR1 is MGHRA and CDR2 is YSYEKL.

This chain joins TRBV4-1 and TRBJ2-5, with 7 bases aligning to TRBD2. The germline V gene encodes CDR1 MGHRA and CDR2 YSYEKL. The CDR3 loop spans 16 amino acids. J lost 2 bases, V lost 0 bases, and 6 bases had no gene match. The CDR3 nucleotides are TGCGCCAGCAGCCAAGAAGCCGGGACTAAACAAGAGACCCAGTACTTC. Translation: CASSQEAGTKQETQYF.

The sample holds a few counts of this clonotype. The V gene is TRBV12-3 or TRBV12-4, the J gene TRBJ2-7; maybe TRBD2 (5 bases). This CDR3 is built from 15 residues. Trimming left V 3 bases short and J 0 bases short, with 12 bases between. The DNA of the CDR3 is TGTGCCAGCAGTTTTATTGGCGGGCTCTCCTACGAGCAGTACTTC. Amino acids: CASSFIGGLSYEQYF.

This chain links TRBV6-1 with TRBJ2-5; D is perhaps TRBD2 (6 bases). The germline V gene encodes CDR1 MNHNS and CDR2 SASEGT. V dropped 7 bases and J dropped 4 bases, with 16 bases sitting between them. The CDR3 consists of 14 residues. CDR3 loop: CASTLARSSETQYF. The CDR3 DNA follows: TGTGCCAGCACCCTAGCGAGGAGTTCAGAGACCCAGTACTTC.